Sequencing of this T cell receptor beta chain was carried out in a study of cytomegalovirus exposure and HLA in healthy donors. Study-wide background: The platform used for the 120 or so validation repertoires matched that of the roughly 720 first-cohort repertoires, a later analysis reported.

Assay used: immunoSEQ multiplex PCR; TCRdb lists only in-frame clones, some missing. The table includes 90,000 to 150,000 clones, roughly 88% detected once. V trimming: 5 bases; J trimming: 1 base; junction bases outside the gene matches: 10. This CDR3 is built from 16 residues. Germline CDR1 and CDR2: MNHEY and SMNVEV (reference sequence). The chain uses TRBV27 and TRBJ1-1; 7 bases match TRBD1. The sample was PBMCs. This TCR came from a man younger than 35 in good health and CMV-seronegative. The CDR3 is CASSNSGTEKNTEAFF. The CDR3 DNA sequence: TGTGCCAGCAGTAACTCCGGGACAGAAAAGAACACTGAAGCTTTCTTT.